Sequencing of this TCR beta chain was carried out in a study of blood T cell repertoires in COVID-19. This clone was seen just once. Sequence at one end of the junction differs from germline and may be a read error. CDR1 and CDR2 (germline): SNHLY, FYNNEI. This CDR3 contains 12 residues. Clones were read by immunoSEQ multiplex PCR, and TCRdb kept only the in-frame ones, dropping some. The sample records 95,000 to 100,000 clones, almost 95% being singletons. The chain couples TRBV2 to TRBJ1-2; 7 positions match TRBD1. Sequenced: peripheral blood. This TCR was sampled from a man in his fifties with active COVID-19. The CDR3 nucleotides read TGTGCCAGCAGTGAGGGACAGCCTCTTATCTCCTTC. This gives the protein CASSEGQPLISF.